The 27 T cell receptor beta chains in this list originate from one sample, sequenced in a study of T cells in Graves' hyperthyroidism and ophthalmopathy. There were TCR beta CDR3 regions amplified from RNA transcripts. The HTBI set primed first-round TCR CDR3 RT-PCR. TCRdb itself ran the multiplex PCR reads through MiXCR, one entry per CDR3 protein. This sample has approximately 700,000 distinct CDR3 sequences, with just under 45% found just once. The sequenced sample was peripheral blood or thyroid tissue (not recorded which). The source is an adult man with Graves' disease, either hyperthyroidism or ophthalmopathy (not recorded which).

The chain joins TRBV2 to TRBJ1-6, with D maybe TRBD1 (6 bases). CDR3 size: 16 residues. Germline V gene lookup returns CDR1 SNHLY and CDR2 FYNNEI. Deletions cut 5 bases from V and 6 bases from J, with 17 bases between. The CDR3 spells CASSPLQGWGNSPLHF. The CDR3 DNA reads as TGTGCCAGCAGTCCCTTACAGGGATGGGGTAATTCACCCCTCCACTTT.

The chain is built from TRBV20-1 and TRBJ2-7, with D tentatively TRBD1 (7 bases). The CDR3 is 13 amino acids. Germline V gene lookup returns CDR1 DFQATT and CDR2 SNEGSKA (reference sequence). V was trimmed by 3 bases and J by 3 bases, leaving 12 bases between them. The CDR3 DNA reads TGCAGTGCTAGCCAGGGGGAGGTCTACGAGCAGTACTTC. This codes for CSASQGEVYEQYF.

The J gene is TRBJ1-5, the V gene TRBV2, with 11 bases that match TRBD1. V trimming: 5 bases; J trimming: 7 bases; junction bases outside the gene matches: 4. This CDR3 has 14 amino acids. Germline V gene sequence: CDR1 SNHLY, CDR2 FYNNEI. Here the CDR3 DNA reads TGTGCCAGCAGTCGGGACAGGGGGGGCCAGCCCCAGCATTTT. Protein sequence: CASSRDRGGQPQHF.

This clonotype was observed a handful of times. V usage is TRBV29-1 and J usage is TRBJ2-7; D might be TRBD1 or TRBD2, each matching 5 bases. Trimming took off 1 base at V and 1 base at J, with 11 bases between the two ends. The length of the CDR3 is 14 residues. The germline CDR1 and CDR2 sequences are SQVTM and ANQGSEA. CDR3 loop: CSVEVWGISYEQYF. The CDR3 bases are TGCAGCGTTGAAGTTTGGGGGATATCCTACGAGCAGTACTTC.

This chain's CDR3 is CASSIEPRYQETQYF. The CDR3 DNA reads as TGTGCCAGTAGTATAGAGCCAAGGTACCAAGAGACCCAGTACTTC. The V call is TRBV19, the J call TRBJ2-5; D gene uncertain. V was pared by 0 bases and J by 0 bases, with 8 bases between. The length of the CDR3 is 15 residues. The germline gives CDR1 LNHDA, CDR2 SQIVND (reference sequence). The full variable domain, its missing parts supplied by reference TRBV19 and TRBJ2-5, is DGGITQSPKYLFRKEGQNVTLSCEQNLNHDAMYWYRQDPGQGLRLIYYSQIVNDFQKGDIAEGYSVSREKKESFPLTVTSAQKNPTAFYLCASSIEPRYQETQYFGPGTRLLVL.

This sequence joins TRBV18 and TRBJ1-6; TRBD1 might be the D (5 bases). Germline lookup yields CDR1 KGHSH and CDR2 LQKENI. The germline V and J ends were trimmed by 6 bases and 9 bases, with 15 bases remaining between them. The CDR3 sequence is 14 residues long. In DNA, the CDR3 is TGTGCCAGCTCGCCCGGGACGGCACCTTCACCCCTCCACTTT. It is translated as CASSPGTAPSPLHF.

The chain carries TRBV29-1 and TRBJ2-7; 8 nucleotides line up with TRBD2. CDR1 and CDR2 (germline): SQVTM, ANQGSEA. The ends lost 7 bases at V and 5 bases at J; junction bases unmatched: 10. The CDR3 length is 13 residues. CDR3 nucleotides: TGCAGCGCCGGGGGGGGGACGCTCAACGAGCAGTACTTC. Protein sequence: CSAGGGTLNEQYF.

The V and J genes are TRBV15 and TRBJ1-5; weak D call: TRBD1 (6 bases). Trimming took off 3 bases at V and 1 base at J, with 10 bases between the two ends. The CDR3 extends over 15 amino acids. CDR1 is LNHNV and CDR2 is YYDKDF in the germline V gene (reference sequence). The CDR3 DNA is TGTGCCACCAGCAGGAGGGGGGGAAGCAATCAGCCCCAGCATTTT. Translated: CATSRRGGSNQPQHF.

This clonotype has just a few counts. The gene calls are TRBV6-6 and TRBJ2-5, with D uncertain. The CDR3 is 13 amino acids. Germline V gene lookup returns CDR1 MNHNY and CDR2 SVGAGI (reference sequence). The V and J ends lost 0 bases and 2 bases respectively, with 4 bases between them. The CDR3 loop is CASSYSTQETQYF. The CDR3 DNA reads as TGTGCCAGCAGTTACTCGACTCAAGAGACCCAGTACTTC.

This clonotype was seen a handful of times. The CDR3 bases are TGTGCCAGCAGACTGGACGCAAACACCGGGGAGCTGTTTTTT. Its protein product is CASRLDANTGELFF. The chain couples TRBV9 to TRBJ2-2; D is undetermined. V lost 5 bases and J lost 2, with 10 bases in between. Germline CDR1 SGDLS, CDR2 YYNGEE. This CDR3 is built from 14 residues.

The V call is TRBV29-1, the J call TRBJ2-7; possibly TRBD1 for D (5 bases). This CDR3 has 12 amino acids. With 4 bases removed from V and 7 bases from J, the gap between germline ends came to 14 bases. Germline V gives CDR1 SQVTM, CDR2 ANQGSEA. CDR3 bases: TGCAGCGTTGTTGGCAGGGCGGAGGAGCAGTACTTC. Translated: CSVVGRAEEQYF.

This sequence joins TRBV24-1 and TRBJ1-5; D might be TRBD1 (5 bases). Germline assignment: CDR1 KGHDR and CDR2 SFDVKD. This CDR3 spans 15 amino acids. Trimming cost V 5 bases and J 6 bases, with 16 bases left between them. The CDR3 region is CATSASYGGSQPQHF. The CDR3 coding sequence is TGTGCCACCAGTGCTAGCTATGGGGGAAGTCAGCCCCAGCATTTT.

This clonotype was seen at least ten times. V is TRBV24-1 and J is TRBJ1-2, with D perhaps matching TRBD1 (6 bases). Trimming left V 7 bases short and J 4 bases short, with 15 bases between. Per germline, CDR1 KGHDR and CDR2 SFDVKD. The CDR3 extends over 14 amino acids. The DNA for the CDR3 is TGTGCCACCAGGCCCAATACAGGGTCCTATGGCTACACCTTC. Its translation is CATRPNTGSYGYTF.

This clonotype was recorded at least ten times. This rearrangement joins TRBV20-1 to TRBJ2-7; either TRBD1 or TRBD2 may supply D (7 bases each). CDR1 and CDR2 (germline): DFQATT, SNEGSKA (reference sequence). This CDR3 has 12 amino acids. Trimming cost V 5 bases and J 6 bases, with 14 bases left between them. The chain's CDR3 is CSAEPGGGEQYF. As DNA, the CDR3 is TGCAGTGCTGAACCAGGGGGGGGCGAGCAGTACTTC.

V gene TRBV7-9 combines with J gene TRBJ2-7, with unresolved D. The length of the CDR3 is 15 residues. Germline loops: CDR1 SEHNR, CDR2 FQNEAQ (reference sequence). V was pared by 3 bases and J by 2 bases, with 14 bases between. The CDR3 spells CASSFFLGSAYEQYF. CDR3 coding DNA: TGTGCCAGCAGCTTTTTCCTGGGGTCCGCCTACGAGCAGTACTTC.

CDR3 nucleotide sequence: TGTGCCATCAGAGGACAGGCCGGGGAGCTGTTTTTT. This codes for CAIRGQAGELFF. The chain uses TRBV10-3 and TRBJ2-2; 7 positions agree with TRBD1. The CDR3 is made up of 12 amino acids. Trimming removed 6 bases from V and 6 bases from J; junction bases left unmatched: 1. Germline lookup yields CDR1 ENHRY and CDR2 SYGVKD.

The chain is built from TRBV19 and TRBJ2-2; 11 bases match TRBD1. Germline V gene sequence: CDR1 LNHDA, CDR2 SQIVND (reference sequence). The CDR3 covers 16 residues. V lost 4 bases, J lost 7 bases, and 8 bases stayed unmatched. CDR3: CASSSAWTGGGGELFF. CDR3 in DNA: TGTGCCAGTAGTAGTGCGTGGACAGGGGGCGGCGGGGAGCTGTTTTTT.

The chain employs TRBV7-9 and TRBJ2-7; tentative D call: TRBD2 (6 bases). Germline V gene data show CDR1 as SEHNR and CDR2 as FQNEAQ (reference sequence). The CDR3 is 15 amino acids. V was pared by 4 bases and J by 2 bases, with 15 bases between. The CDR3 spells CASSSSSVRPYEQYF. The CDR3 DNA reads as TGTGCCAGCAGCTCTTCTAGCGTCCGTCCCTACGAGCAGTACTTC.

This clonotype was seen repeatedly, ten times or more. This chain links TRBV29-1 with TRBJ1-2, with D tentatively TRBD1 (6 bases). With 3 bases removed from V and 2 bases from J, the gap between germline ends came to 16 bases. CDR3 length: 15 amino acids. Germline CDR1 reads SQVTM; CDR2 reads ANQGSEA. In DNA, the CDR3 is TGCAGCGTTGATGCGGACAGAGGCGGAAACTATGGCTACACCTTC. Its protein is CSVDADRGGNYGYTF. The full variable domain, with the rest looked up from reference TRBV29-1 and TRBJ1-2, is SAVISQKPSRDICQRGTSLTIQCQVDSQVTMMFWYRQQPGQSLTLIATANQGSEATYESGFVIDKFPISRPNLTFSTLTVSNMSPEDSSIYLCSVDADRGGNYGYTFGSGTRLTVV.

The CDR3 region is CASSRSWEGNTEAFF. The DNA for the CDR3 is TGTGCCAGCAGTCGGTCCTGGGAGGGTAACACTGAAGCTTTCTTT. The rearrangement uses TRBV2 and TRBJ1-1; no clear D. Germline-derived CDR1 and CDR2 are SNHLY and FYNNEI. The CDR3 totals 15 residues. The V end was cut by 5 bases, the J end by 2 bases, with 15 bases between.

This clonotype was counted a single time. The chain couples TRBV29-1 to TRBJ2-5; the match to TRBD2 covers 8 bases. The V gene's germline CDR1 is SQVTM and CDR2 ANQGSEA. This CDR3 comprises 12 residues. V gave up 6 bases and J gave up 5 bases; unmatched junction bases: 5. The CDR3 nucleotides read TGCAGCGTCACGGGAGGGATCGAGACCCAGTACTTC. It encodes CSVTGGIETQYF. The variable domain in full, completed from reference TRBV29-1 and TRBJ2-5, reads SAVISQKPSRDICQRGTSLTIQCQVDSQVTMMFWYRQQPGQSLTLIATANQGSEATYESGFVIDKFPISRPNLTFSTLTVSNMSPEDSSIYLCSVTGGIETQYFGPGTRLLVL.

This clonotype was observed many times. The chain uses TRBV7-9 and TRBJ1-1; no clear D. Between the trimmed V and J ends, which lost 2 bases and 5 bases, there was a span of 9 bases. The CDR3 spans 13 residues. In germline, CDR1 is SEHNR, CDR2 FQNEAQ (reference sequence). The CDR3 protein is CASSLMSGTEAFF. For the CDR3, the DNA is TGTGCCAGCAGCTTAATGAGTGGGACTGAAGCTTTCTTT.

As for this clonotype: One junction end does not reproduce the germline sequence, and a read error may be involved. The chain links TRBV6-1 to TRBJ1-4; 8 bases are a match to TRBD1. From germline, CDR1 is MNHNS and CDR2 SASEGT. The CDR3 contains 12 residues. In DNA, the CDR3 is TGTGCCAGCAGCCAACTAGCGGGACAGGTTATTTTT. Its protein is CASSQLAGQVIF.

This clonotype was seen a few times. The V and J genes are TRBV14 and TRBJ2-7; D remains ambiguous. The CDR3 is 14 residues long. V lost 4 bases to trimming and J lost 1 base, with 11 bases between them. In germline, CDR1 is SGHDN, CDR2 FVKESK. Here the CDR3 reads CASSPRSQSYEQYF. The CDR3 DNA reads TGTGCCAGCAGCCCCCGGTCTCAATCCTACGAGCAGTACTTC.

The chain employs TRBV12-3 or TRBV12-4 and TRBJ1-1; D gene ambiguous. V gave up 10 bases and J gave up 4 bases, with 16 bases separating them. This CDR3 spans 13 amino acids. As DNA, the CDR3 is TGTGCCAACAGAGGCCCGGGGATCACTGAAGCTTTCTTT. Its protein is CANRGPGITEAFF.

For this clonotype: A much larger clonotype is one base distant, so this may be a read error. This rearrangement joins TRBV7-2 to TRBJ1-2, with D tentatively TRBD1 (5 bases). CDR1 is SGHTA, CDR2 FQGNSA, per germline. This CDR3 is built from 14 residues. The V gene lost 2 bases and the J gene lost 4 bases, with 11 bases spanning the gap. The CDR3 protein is CASSLWQGGYGYTF. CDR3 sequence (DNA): TGTGCCAGCAGCTTATGGCAGGGCGGCTATGGCTACACCTTC.

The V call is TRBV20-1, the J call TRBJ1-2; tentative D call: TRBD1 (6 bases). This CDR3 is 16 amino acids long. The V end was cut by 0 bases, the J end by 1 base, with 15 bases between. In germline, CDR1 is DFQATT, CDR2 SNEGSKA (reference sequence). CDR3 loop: CSAREEAGALNYGYTF. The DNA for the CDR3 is TGCAGTGCTAGAGAAGAAGCGGGGGCCCTTAACTATGGCTACACCTTC.